This T cell receptor beta chain originates from a study of blood T cell repertoires in COVID-19. Overall study: The samples span acute and convalescent COVID-19 from the United States, Italy and Spain. The analysed material was cDNA or gDNA that came from T cells, B-cell-depleted T cells, or PBMCs.

The CDR3 runs to 14 residues. V gave up 0 bases and J gave up 1 base, with 7 bases separating them. Germline V gene data show CDR1 as MNHNY and CDR2 as SVGAGI (reference sequence). Per the study methods: The authors estimated nucleated cell counts from reference gene primer amplification. The table came from immunoSEQ multiplex PCR; TCRdb's copy has only in-frame clones and leaves some out. Clone size and V and J calls were adopted from that table, with D and trimming inferred from the DNA. The sample records some 110,000 clones, over 65% being singletons. Specimen: peripheral blood. The receptor comes from an older man with acute or convalescent COVID-19. The chain employs TRBV6-6 and TRBJ2-7; D is possibly TRBD1 (5 bases). The CDR3 region has the DNA TGTGCCAGCAGTTACTCGGGGCAGTCCTACGAGCAGTACTTC. It is translated as CASSYSGQSYEQYF.